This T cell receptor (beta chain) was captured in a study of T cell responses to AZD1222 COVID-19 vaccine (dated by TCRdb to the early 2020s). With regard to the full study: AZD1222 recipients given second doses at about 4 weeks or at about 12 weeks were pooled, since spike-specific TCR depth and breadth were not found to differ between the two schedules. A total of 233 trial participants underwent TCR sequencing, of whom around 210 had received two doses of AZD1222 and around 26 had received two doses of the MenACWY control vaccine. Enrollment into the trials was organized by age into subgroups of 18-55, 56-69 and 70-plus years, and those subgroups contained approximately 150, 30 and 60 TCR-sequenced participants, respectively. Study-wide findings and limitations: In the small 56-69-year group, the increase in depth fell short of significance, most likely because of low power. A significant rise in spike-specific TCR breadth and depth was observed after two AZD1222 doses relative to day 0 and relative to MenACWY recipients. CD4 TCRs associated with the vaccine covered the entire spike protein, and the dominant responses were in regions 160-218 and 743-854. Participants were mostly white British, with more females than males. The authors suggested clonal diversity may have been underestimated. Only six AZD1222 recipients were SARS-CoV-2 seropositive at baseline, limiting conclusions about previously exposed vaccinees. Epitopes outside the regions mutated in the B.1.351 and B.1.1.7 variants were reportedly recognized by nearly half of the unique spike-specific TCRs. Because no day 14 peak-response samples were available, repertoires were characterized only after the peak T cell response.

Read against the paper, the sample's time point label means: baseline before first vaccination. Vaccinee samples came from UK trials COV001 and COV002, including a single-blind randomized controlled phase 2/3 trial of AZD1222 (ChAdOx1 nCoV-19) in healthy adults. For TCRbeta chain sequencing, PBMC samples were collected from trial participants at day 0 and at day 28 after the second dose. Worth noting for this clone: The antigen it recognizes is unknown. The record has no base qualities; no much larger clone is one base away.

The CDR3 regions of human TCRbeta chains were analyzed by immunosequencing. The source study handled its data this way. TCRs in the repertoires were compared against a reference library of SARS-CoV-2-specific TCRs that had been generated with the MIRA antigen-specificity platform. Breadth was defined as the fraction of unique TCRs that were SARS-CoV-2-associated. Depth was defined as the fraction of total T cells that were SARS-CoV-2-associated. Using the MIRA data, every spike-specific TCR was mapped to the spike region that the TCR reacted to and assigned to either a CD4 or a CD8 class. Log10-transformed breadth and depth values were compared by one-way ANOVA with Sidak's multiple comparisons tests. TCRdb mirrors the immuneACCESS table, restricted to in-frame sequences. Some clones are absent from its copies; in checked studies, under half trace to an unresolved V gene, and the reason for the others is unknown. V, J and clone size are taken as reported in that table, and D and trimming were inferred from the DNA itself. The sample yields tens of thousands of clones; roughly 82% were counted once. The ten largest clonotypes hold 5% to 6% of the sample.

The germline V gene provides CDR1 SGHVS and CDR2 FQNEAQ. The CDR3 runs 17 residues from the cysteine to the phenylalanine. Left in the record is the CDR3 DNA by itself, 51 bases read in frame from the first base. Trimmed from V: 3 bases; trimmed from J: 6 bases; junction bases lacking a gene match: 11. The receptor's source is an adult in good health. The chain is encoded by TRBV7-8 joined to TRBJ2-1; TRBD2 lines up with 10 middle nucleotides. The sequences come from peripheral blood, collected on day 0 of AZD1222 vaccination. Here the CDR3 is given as CASSFPWVAGGGNEQFF. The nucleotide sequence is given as TGTGCCAGCAGCTTCCCATGGGTAGCGGGGGGAGGCAATGAGCAGTTCTTC.